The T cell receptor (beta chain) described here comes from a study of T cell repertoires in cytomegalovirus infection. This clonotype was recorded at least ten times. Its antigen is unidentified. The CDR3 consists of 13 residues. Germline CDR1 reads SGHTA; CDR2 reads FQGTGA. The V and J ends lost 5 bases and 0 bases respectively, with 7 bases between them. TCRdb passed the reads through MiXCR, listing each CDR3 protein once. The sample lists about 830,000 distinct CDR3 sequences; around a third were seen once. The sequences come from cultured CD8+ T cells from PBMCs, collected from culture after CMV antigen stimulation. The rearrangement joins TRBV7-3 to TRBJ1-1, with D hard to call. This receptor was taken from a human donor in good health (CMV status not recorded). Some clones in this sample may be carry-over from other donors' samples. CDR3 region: CASSIYMNTEAFF. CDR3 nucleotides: TGTGCCAGCAGCATTTATATGAACACTGAAGCTTTCTTT.